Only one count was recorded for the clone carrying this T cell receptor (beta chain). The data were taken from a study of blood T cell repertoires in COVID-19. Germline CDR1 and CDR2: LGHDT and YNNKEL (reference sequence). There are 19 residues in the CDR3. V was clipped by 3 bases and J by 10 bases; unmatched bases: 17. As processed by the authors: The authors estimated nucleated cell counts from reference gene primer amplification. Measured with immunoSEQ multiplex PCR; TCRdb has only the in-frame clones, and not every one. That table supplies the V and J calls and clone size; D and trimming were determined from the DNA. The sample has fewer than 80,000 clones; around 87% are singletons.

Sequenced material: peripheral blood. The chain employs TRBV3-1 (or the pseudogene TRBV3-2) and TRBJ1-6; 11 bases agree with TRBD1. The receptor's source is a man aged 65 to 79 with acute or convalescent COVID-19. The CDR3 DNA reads TGTGCCAGCAGCCATTTCTTTACCCGGACAGGGGGCGCGGAGTCACCCCTCCACTTT. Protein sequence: CASSHFFTRTGGAESPLHF.